These T cell receptor beta chains were read from a single sample in a study of T-cell reconstitution after alpha-beta-depleted transplantation in children. A single record per CDR3 protein comes from TCRdb applying MiXCR to the PCR reads. The sample yields roughly 790,000 distinct CDR3 sequences, roughly 16% seen once. The source was PBMCs, mostly from graft donor cells, collected 360 days after TCRalphabeta/CD19-depleted stem cell transplant. The receptors were sampled from a male patient younger than 18 who had a stem cell transplant for acute lymphoblastic leukemia, so the T cells may come from the graft donor. The CDR3 runs from the conserved cysteine through the conserved F or W. A D gene is named only where the DNA matches it firmly. Expanded clones get a size class; other rows say once, few or many, or leave the size out.

J gene	V gene	D gene	clone size	CDR3 DNA	CDR3 protein
TRBJ2-1	TRBV6-1	.	.	TGTGCCAGCAGCCTAGGGGGCTTTTGGGCGGGAGAGGTTGAGCAGTTCTTC	CASSLGGFWAGEVEQFF
TRBJ2-3	TRBV19	TRBD2	.	TGTGCCAGTTGTCGACTAGCGGGAGGGACAGATACGCAGTATTTT	CASCRLAGGTDTQYF
TRBJ2-1	TRBV12-3/TRBV12-4	.	few	TGTGCCAGCAACTTGGACGGGAGCTCCTACAATGAGCAGTTCTTC	CASNLDGSSYNEQFF
TRBJ2-1	TRBV18	TRBD2	few	TGTGCCAGCTCACCGAATAGCGGGAGTGGCTATGAGCAGTTCTTC	CASSPNSGSGYEQFF
TRBJ1-6	TRBV6-5	.	few	TGTGCCAGCAGTTTTACCCAGGGAGATTCACCCCTCCACTTT	CASSFTQGDSPLHF
TRBJ2-1	TRBV7-9	.	.	TGTGCCAGCAGCTTATCGGGGTTCCCCAATGAGCAGTTCTTC	CASSLSGFPNEQFF
TRBJ2-1	TRBV6-5	TRBD2	few	TGTGCCAGCAGTTACCAACCGGGACTAGCAAGCAATGAGCAGTTCTTC	CASSYQPGLASNEQFF
TRBJ2-3	TRBV5-3	.	.	TGTGCCAGAAGCTCGGAGGCGGTCGCTAGCACAGATACGCAGTATTTT	CARSSEAVASTDTQYF
TRBJ2-3	TRBV4-1	.	many	TGCGCCAGCAGCCAAGTGGGGACTGGAGATACGCAGTATTTT	CASSQVGTGDTQYF
TRBJ2-5	TRBV24-1	TRBD2	few	TGTGCCACCGTGGGACTAGCGGAGTCACCCTCGTACCAAGAGACCCAGTACTTC	CATVGLAESPSYQETQYF
TRBJ2-7	TRBV5-1	TRBD2	few	TGCGCCAGCAGCTTGGCACTAGCGGAGACCTACGAGCAGTACTTC	CASSLALAETYEQYF
TRBJ2-1	TRBV5-1	.	few	TGCGCCAGCAGAGGAAACTTTGCGGGAAATTCCTACAATGAGCAGTTCTTC	CASRGNFAGNSYNEQFF
TRBJ2-3	TRBV3-1	.	few	TGTGCCAGCAGCCGGGGACTTCGCGATACGCAGTATTTT	CASSRGLRDTQYF
TRBJ2-7	TRBV6-2/TRBV6-3	.	.	TGTGCCAGCAGTTACAGCGCAGAACCTCCGGGACTTACAGACGAGCAGTACTTC	CASSYSAEPPGLTDEQYF
TRBJ1-3	TRBV9	TRBD1	.	TGTGCCAGCAGCCCCGGACAGGTCGGAAACACCATATATTTT	CASSPGQVGNTIYF
TRBJ2-2	TRBV12-3/TRBV12-4	.	.	TGTGCCAGCAGTTTCTCGGTTGTGGGGACCGGGGAGCTGTTTTTT	CASSFSVVGTGELFF
TRBJ2-3	TRBV7-9	.	.	TGTGCCAGCAGCTTAAACGCTCCTAGCACAGATACGCAGTATTTT	CASSLNAPSTDTQYF
TRBJ2-5	TRBV12-3/TRBV12-4	.	few	TGTGCCAGCAGTCCTCGGGGCCTCACCCAAGAGACCCAGTACTTC	CASSPRGLTQETQYF
TRBJ2-2	TRBV12-3/TRBV12-4	.	.	TGTGCCAGCAGCCGGGTCCCGAGGAACACCGGGGAGCTGTTTTTT	CASSRVPRNTGELFF
TRBJ1-2	TRBV13	TRBD1	many	TGTGCCAGCAGCTTTCTACAGGGGACGGGCGGCTACACCTTC	CASSFLQGTGGYTF
TRBJ2-7	TRBV10-2	.	few	TGCGCCAGCGCCCGAATATCGGGGGGCTTCTACGAGCAGTACTTC	CASARISGGFYEQYF
TRBJ2-7	TRBV9	.	once	TGTGCCAGCAGCGTAGGTGGGGCCCCTACAAGCGAGCAGTACTTC	CASSVGGAPTSEQYF
TRBJ1-1	TRBV3-1	.	few	TGTGCCAGCAGCCAGCTACAGGTAAACACTGAAGCTTTCTTT	CASSQLQVNTEAFF
TRBJ2-7	TRBV4-3	.	.	TGCGCCAGCAGCCGCGTAACCACAGATAGGAGCTACGAGCAGTACTTC	CASSRVTTDRSYEQYF
TRBJ2-7	TRBV10-3	.	many	TGTGCCATCAGTCATGGTCCCACCTACGAGCAGTACTTC	CAISHGPTYEQYF
TRBJ1-5	TRBV5-1	TRBD1	many	TGCGCCAGCAGCTTTGGACAGGGGGATCAGCCCCAGCATTTT	CASSFGQGDQPQHF
TRBJ1-5	TRBV24-1	.	few	TGTGCCACCAGTTCTGGGGGAGAGCCCCAGCATTTT	CATSSGGEPQHF
TRBJ2-3	TRBV5-1	.	many	TGCGCCAGCAGAGGCGATGACACAGATACGCAGTATTTT	CASRGDDTDTQYF
TRBJ2-7	TRBV19	.	.	TGTGCCAGTAGTATAGCAGGAGTCTCGACTTACGAGCAGTACTTC	CASSIAGVSTYEQYF
TRBJ2-1	TRBV5-1	TRBD1	few	TGCGCCAGCAGCTCACAGGGGGTTGATGAGCAGTTCTTC	CASSSQGVDEQFF
TRBJ2-3	TRBV15	.	few	TGTGCCACCAGCAGAGACCGGACGTTGAGGACAGATACGCAGTATTTT	CATSRDRTLRTDTQYF
TRBJ2-2	TRBV7-3	.	few	TGTGCCAGCAGCTTAACTGTCAGACCGAACACCGGGGAGCTGTTTTTT	CASSLTVRPNTGELFF
TRBJ2-1	TRBV9	TRBD2	many	TGTGCCAGCAGCGAAGAGGGTAGCGGGAGTTGGTACAATGAGCAGTTCTTC	CASSEEGSGSWYNEQFF